The 2 T cell receptor beta chains listed next were all sequenced from one sample in a study of read filtering for tumor transcriptome and immune sequencing. This library used around 400 ng RNA and molecular barcoded adaptors spanning alpha/delta and beta/gamma chains. TCRdb redid the calling of the reads with MiXCR, one entry per CDR3 protein. Seen here are about 38,000 distinct CDR3 sequences, roughly 15% observed once, and the top ten hold 25% to 30%. Specimen: a population of CD138-negative cells sorted from bone marrow. These TCRs come from a donor aged 40 or over with multiple myeloma.

This clonotype was picked up a small number of times. V is TRBV7-9 and J is TRBJ2-7; maybe TRBD2 (6 bases). The germline V and J ends were trimmed by 5 bases and 4 bases, with 9 bases remaining between them. This CDR3 is built from 12 residues. Germline V CDR1 and CDR2: SEHNR, FQNEAQ (reference sequence). The CDR3, as DNA: TGTGCCAGCAGCCCCCGGGGGTACGAGCAGTACTTC. This codes for CASSPRGYEQYF.

A word on this clonotype: A read error may produce the germline difference seen at one junction end. This chain links TRBV5-1 with TRBJ2-2; D possibly corresponds to TRBD2 (5 bases). This CDR3 region has 13 residues. Germline V lookup: CDR1 SGHRS, CDR2 YFSETQ. The CDR3 coding sequence is TGCGCCAGCAGCTTGGGAGGTGCCGGGAAGCTGTTTTTT. Translating gives CASSLGGAGKLFF.